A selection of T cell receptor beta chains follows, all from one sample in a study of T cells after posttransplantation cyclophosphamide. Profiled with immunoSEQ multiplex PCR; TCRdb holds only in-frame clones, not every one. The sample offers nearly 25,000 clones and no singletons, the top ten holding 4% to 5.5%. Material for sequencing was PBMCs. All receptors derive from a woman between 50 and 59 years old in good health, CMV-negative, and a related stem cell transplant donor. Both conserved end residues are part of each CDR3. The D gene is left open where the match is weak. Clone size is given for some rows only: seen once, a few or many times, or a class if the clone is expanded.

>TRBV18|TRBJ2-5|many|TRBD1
CASSPAGGWVQETQYF
TGTGCCAGCTCACCCGCAGGGGGCTGGGTCCAAGAGACCCAGTACTTC
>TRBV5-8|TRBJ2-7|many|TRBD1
CASSFGTGGYYEQYF
TGTGCCAGCAGCTTCGGGACAGGAGGGTACTACGAGCAGTACTTC
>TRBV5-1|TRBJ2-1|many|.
CASSLNAREQFF
TGCGCCAGCAGCTTGAATGCGCGTGAGCAGTTCTTC
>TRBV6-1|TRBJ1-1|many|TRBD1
CASTLGGLPTEAFF
TGTGCCAGCACTCTAGGGGGCCTCCCCACTGAAGCTTTCTTT
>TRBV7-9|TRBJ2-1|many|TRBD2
CASSSPWSSGSFNEQFF
TGTGCCAGCAGCTCCCCGTGGTCTAGCGGGAGCTTCAATGAGCAGTTCTTC
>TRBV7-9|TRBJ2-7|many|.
CASSLIEGRRYEQYF
TGTGCCAGCAGCTTAATAGAGGGTCGGCGGTACGAGCAGTACTTC
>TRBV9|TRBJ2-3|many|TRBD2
CASSANLGLAGGHTQYF
TGTGCCAGCAGCGCAAACCTAGGACTAGCGGGGGGGCATACGCAGTATTTT
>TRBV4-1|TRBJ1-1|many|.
CASSQQQGLWAFF
TGCGCCAGCAGCCAACAACAGGGTTTGTGGGCTTTCTTT
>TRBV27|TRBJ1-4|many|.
CASRFIRGTNEKLFF
TGTGCCAGCAGGTTCATCAGGGGAACTAATGAAAAACTGTTTTTT
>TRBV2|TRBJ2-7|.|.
CASSDPGAYEQYF
TGTGCCAGCAGCGACCCCGGAGCGTACGAGCAGTACTTC
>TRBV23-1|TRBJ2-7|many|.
CASSHTGTLSCEQYF
TGCGCCAGCAGCCATACCGGGACTTTAAGCTGCGAGCAGTACTTC
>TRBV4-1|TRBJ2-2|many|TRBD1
CASSPPGQANTGELFF
TGCGCCAGCAGCCCGCCCGGACAGGCGAACACCGGGGAGCTGTTTTTT
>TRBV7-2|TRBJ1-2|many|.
CASSLVVVQGDGYTF
TGTGCCAGCAGCTTGGTCGTGGTGCAGGGCGATGGCTACACCTTC
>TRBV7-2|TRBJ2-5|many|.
CASSFKETQYF
TGTGCCAGCAGCTTCAAAGAGACCCAGTACTTC
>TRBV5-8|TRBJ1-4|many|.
CASSLADGTRNEKLFF
TGTGCCAGCAGCTTGGCGGACGGGACACGTAATGAAAAACTGTTTTTT
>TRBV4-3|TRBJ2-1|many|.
CASSQVGSREQFF
TGCGCCAGCAGCCAAGTCGGGAGCCGGGAGCAGTTCTTC
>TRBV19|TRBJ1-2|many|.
CASTSSVLYGYTF
TGTGCCAGTACCTCGAGTGTCCTCTATGGCTACACCTTC
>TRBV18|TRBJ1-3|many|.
CASPTAGGNTIYF
TGTGCCAGCCCGACAGCCGGCGGAAACACCATATATTTT
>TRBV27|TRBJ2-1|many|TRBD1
CASSLLRTGGMYNEQFF
TGTGCCAGCAGTTTGCTCCGGACAGGGGGCATGTACAATGAGCAGTTCTTC
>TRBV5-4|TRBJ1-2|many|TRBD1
CASSAGQGADGYTF
TGTGCCAGCAGCGCTGGACAGGGGGCGGACGGCTACACCTTC
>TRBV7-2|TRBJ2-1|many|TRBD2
CASSLGLAGNEQFF
TGTGCCAGCAGCTTAGGACTAGCGGGGAATGAGCAGTTCTTC
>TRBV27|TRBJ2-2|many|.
CASSPLIQGGELFF
TGTGCCAGCAGTCCACTAATACAGGGCGGGGAGCTGTTTTTT
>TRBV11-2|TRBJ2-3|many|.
CASSLGEDTQYF
TGTGCCAGCAGCTTAGGCGAAGATACGCAGTATTTT
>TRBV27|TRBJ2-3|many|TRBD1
CASGQGAVTDTQYF
TGTGCCAGCGGGCAGGGGGCGGTCACAGATACGCAGTATTTT
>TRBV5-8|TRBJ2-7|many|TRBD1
CASSTGTGSYEQYF
TGTGCCAGCAGCACCGGGACAGGGAGCTACGAGCAGTACTTC
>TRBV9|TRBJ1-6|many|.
CASSATTGIGSPLHF
TGTGCCAGCAGCGCCACCACAGGGATCGGTTCACCCCTCCACTTT
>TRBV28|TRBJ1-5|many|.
CAGRQRNQPQHF
TGTGCCGGCCGACAGAGAAATCAGCCCCAGCATTTT
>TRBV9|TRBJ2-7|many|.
CASSVEAGGYEQYF
TGTGCCAGCAGCGTAGAGGCAGGTGGGTACGAGCAGTACTTC
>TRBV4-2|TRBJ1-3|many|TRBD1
CASSRDTGQGGNTIYF
TGTGCCAGCAGCCGGGATACGGGACAGGGGGGGAACACCATATATTTT
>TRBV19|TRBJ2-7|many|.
CATQRDRQYF
TGTGCCACCCAGCGTGACAGACAGTACTTC
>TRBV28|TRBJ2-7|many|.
CASTTTYEQYF
TGTGCCAGCACCACCACTTACGAGCAGTACTTC
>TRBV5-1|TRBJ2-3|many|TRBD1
CASSSGQGSTDTQYF
TGCGCCAGCAGCTCTGGACAGGGGAGTACAGATACGCAGTATTTT
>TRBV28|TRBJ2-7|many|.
CASSLFGTTYEQYF
TGTGCCAGCAGTTTATTTGGCACAACCTACGAGCAGTACTTC
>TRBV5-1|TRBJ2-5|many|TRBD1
CASSGGQGAETQYF
TGCGCCAGCAGCGGCGGACAGGGGGCAGAGACCCAGTACTTC
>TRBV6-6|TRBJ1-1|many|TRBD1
CASSIDRDTEAFF
TGTGCCAGCAGTATCGACAGGGACACTGAAGCTTTCTTT